The entry below gives a single TCR beta chain sequence along with its context. Its antigen is unidentified. This sample was taken from a study of T cell responses to AZD1222 COVID-19 vaccine. Study conclusions and caveats: A rise in Spike-specific TCR breadth and depth followed two AZD1222 doses.

Some clones are missing from TCRdb's copy, which holds only in-frame ones; the method was immunoSEQ multiplex PCR. Among around 100,000 clones listed, 92% were seen once. Germline V gene lookup returns CDR1 SGHTS and CDR2 YDEGEE. The CDR3 contains 16 residues. The V and J ends lost 4 bases and 4 bases respectively, with 21 bases between them. Sequences were derived from peripheral blood, sampled on day 0 of AZD1222 vaccination. The source of this sequence is an adult in good health. V usage is TRBV5-8 and J usage is TRBJ2-7; TRBD1 or TRBD2 may be the D gene (6 bases each). The CDR3 loop is CASSPAGGLGGYEQYF. The CDR3 nucleotides read TGTGCCAGCAGCCCCGCTGGGGGGCTAGGCGGGTACGAGCAGTACTTC.